The sequence of this T cell receptor (beta chain) was determined in a study of cytomegalovirus exposure and HLA in healthy donors. Study details: Of the donors genotyped, several hundred in all, 81% fell in the Caucasian-associated ancestry cluster.

A multiplex PCR was run with 60 Vbeta primers and 13 Jbeta primers. Sequencing used immunoSEQ multiplex PCR; TCRdb keeps in-frame clones, though not all of them. The sample holds 40,000 to 60,000 clones, 65% to 80% seen once. Turning to this clone: Its antigen is as yet unknown.

General observations from the study: A classifier reportedly called cytomegalovirus status with high sensitivity and specificity. Confirmation in vitro established that three CMV-associated chains were specific for CMV antigens.

This CDR3 comprises 14 residues. Germline CDR1 MNHEY, CDR2 SMNVEV (reference sequence). Trimming cost V 2 bases and J 3 bases; bases outside gene matches: 4. This TCR derives from a woman in her forties or fifties in good health and CMV-seronegative. The rearrangement uses TRBV27 and TRBJ2-7; 7 bases agree with TRBD1. Sequencing used PBMCs. CDR3 sequence: CASSLKGGGYEQYF. The CDR3 coding sequence is TGTGCCAGCAGTTTAAAAGGGGGCGGCTACGAGCAGTACTTC.